The 16 T cell receptor beta chains in this list originate from one sample, sequenced in a study of blood T cell repertoires in COVID-19. The table came from immunoSEQ multiplex PCR; TCRdb's copy has only in-frame clones and leaves some out. The table has around 110,000 clones, approximately 90% seen once. Sequencing was done on a sample of peripheral blood. These receptors were taken from a man in his forties with acute or convalescent COVID-19.

The chain joins TRBV5-1 to TRBJ1-4; perhaps TRBD1 as D (5 bases). This CDR3 contains 15 residues. Per the germline V gene, CDR1 is SGHRS and CDR2 is YFSETQ. The V end was cut by 0 bases, the J end by 8 bases, with 14 bases between. The chain's CDR3 is CASSLVVGPREKLFF. CDR3 DNA sequence: TGCGCCAGCAGCTTGGTCGTGGGGCCAAGGGAAAAACTGTTTTTT.

J is TRBJ1-2 and V is TRBV5-1, with 7 bases matching TRBD1. The CDR3 is made up of 16 amino acids. V was clipped by 0 bases and J by 6 bases; unmatched bases: 11. The V gene's germline CDR1 is SGHRS and CDR2 YFSETQ. For the CDR3, the DNA is TGCGCCAGCAGCTTGGCCATTCTCGAAGGGGGCCATGGCTACACCTTC. Translation gives CASSLAILEGGHGYTF.

CDR3 amino acids: CASSFRAGETYEQYF. Written as DNA, the CDR3 is TGCGCCAGCAGCTTTAGAGCGGGAGAGACCTACGAGCAGTACTTC. The chain recombines TRBV5-1 with TRBJ2-7; TRBD2 matches at 8 bases. This CDR3 is built from 15 residues. The V gene end was trimmed by 2 bases and the J gene end by 2 bases; junction bases not matched to a gene: 6. CDR1 is SGHRS, CDR2 YFSETQ, per germline.

V is TRBV7-3 and J is TRBJ2-2; tentative D call: TRBD2 (6 bases). Germline values: CDR1 SGHTA, CDR2 FQGTGA. The CDR3 is 16 residues long. V lost 6 bases to trimming and J lost 4 bases, with 18 bases between them. The CDR3 DNA sequence: TGTGCCAGCAGTCTCGGAGTGGTGGGGGGCACCGGGGAGCTGTTTTTT. Translating it yields CASSLGVVGGTGELFF.

The chain couples TRBV19 to TRBJ2-1; tentative D call: TRBD1 (6 bases). This CDR3 contains 13 residues. CDR1 is LNHDA and CDR2 is SQIVND in the germline V gene (reference sequence). The germline V and J ends were trimmed by 6 bases and 4 bases, with 10 bases remaining between them. Written as DNA, the CDR3 is TGTGCCAGTAGAAAGGGGGAGTACAATGAGCAGTTCTTC. Its translation: CASRKGEYNEQFF.

The chain recombines TRBV5-6 with TRBJ1-5; TRBD1 aligns across 10 bases. The CDR3 extends over 17 amino acids. CDR1 SGHDT and CDR2 YYEEEE come from the germline V gene. Germline trimming cut 0 bases from V and 4 bases from J; bases unmatched to any gene: 7. CDR3 protein: CASSLAGTGERNQPQHF. The DNA of the CDR3 is TGTGCCAGCAGCTTGGCCGGGACAGGGGAACGGAATCAGCCCCAGCATTTT.

The chain employs TRBV12-5 and TRBJ1-3, with a weak D call TRBD1 (6 bases). Germline V lookup: CDR1 LGHNT, CDR2 FRNRAP. The CDR3 length is 14 residues. V was trimmed by 1 base and J by 4 bases, leaving 8 bases between them. CDR3 nucleotide sequence: TGTGCTAGTGGTTTGGGACAGGTGGGAAACACCATATATTTT. Translation gives CASGLGQVGNTIYF. Full variable domain (missing parts from reference TRBV12-5 and TRBJ1-3): DARVTQTPRHKVTEMGQEVTMRCQPILGHNTVFWYRQTMMQGLELLAYFRNRAPLDDSGMPKDRFSAEMPDATLATLKIQPSEPRDSAVYFCASGLGQVGNTIYFGEGSWLTVV.

This clone was counted between two and nine times. The chain links TRBV10-3 to TRBJ2-7; 8 bases are shared with TRBD1. Germline values: CDR1 ENHRY, CDR2 SYGVKD. V lost 4 bases and J lost 2; bases outside the gene matches: 4. The CDR3 covers 14 residues. The CDR3 reads CAISGRGPPYEQYF. In DNA form, the CDR3 reads TGTGCCATCAGTGGCAGGGGGCCCCCCTACGAGCAGTACTTC.

This clone has a handful of counts. The rearrangement links TRBV13 to TRBJ2-7, with TRBD2 matching 8 bases. Per germline, CDR1 PRHDT and CDR2 FYEKMQ (reference sequence). V dropped 2 bases and J dropped 3; count of bases not matched to a gene: 3. The CDR3 spans 14 residues. Here the CDR3 reads CASSLRGGSYEQYF. The CDR3 region has the DNA TGTGCCAGCAGCTTACGGGGGGGAAGCTACGAGCAGTACTTC.

Here the CDR3 DNA reads TGTGCCAGTAGTATTGGGACATCTAACTATGGCTACACCTTC. Translated: CASSIGTSNYGYTF. The rearrangement links TRBV19 to TRBJ1-2; perhaps TRBD1 as D (6 bases). With 3 bases removed from V and 0 bases from J, the gap between germline ends came to 8 bases. In germline, CDR1 is LNHDA, CDR2 SQIVND (reference sequence). The CDR3 sequence is 14 residues long.

The chain joins TRBV2 to TRBJ1-3; D is perhaps TRBD1 (6 bases). Looked up from germline, CDR1 is SNHLY and CDR2 is FYNNEI. Trimming pared 6 bases from V and 0 bases from J, leaving 15 bases between. CDR3 length: 16 residues. CDR3 nucleotides: TGTGCCAGCAGATATGGACAGACGAACTCTGGAAACACCATATATTTT. Translated, it gives CASRYGQTNSGNTIYF.

This clone showed up just once. The chain uses TRBV6-1 and TRBJ2-7; maybe TRBD1 (6 bases). The CDR3 extends over 13 amino acids. Germline CDR1 MNHNS, CDR2 SASEGT. The V and J ends lost 1 base and 3 bases respectively, with 7 bases between them. The CDR3 nucleotides are TGTGCCAGCAGTGAAGGACAGGTCTACGAGCAGTACTTC. This translates into CASSEGQVYEQYF.

V usage is TRBV10-3 and J usage is TRBJ2-1; 8 bases are a match to TRBD2. The CDR3 extends over 14 amino acids. CDR1 and CDR2 from the germline V gene are ENHRY and SYGVKD. Losses at the gene ends were 6 bases for V and 0 bases for J; bases not matched to a gene: 1. The CDR3 nucleotides read TGTGCCATCAGAAGCGGGAGCTCCTACAATGAGCAGTTCTTC. It specifies CAIRSGSSYNEQFF.

The rearrangement uses TRBV29-1 and TRBJ1-5; TRBD1 aligns across 12 bases. In germline, CDR1 is SQVTM, CDR2 ANQGSEA. The CDR3 runs 12 residues. J was trimmed by 9 bases and V by 6 bases; bases with no gene match: 3. The CDR3 nucleotides read TGCAGCGTAGGGACAGGGGGCTCGCCCCAGCATTTT. The encoded protein is CSVGTGGSPQHF. The variable domain in full, with the rest retrieved from reference TRBV29-1 and TRBJ1-5, is SAVISQKPSRDICQRGTSLTIQCQVDSQVTMMFWYRQQPGQSLTLIATANQGSEATYESGFVIDKFPISRPNLTFSTLTVSNMSPEDSSIYLCSVGTGGSPQHFGDGTRLSIL.

This clone came up a few times. This sequence joins TRBV4-2 and TRBJ1-3; 9 bases agree with TRBD1. Germline V gives CDR1 LGHNA, CDR2 YNFKEQ. The V segment lost 3 bases and the J segment 4 bases; nucleotides outside the gene matches: 7. The CDR3 is made up of 16 amino acids. CDR3 sequence: CASSHSGTGSGNTIYF. CDR3 bases: TGTGCCAGCAGCCACAGCGGGACAGGGTCCGGAAACACCATATATTTT.

The gene calls are TRBV6-5 and TRBJ1-4; D is possibly TRBD1 (5 bases). CDR1 and CDR2 (germline): MNHEY, SVGAGI. The CDR3 covers 14 residues. V lost 7 bases and J lost 4, with 13 bases in between. The CDR3 protein is CASNIQGSNEKLFF. The CDR3 DNA is TGTGCCAGCAACATTCAGGGAAGTAATGAAAAACTGTTTTTT.